This entry lists 28 T cell receptor beta chains sequenced from one sample in a study of cytomegalovirus exposure and HLA in healthy donors. Researchers ran the PCR with 60 Vbeta and 13 Jbeta primers. Profiled with immunoSEQ multiplex PCR; TCRdb holds only in-frame clones, not every one. The table has tens of thousands of clones, 80% seen once. Sequencing used PBMCs. The receptors stem from a man in his fifties in good health and CMV-seropositive.

J is TRBJ2-3 and V is TRBV5-1; maybe TRBD2 (5 bases). Trimming pared 5 bases from V and 2 bases from J, leaving 18 bases between. The CDR3 has 16 residues. From germline, CDR1 is SGHRS and CDR2 YFSETQ. Here the CDR3 reads CASSTEGAPLTDTQYF. The CDR3, as DNA: TGCGCCAGCAGTACCGAGGGCGCACCCCTCACAGATACGCAGTATTTT.

The chain couples TRBV7-9 to TRBJ2-7; no reliable D call. Germline lookup yields CDR1 SEHNR and CDR2 FQNEAQ (reference sequence). The V gene lost 0 bases and the J gene lost 4 bases, with 13 bases spanning the gap. CDR3 length: 15 amino acids. The CDR3 DNA sequence: TGTGCCAGCAGCTTAGCGGCCCTTGATCCATACGAGCAGTACTTC. It specifies CASSLAALDPYEQYF.

This clone came up once. CDR3 coding DNA: TGTGCCAGCAGTGCCGGGGGGCAGGGCCACGAGCAGTACTTC. It translates to CASSAGGQGHEQYF. The rearrangement joins TRBV6-1 to TRBJ2-7, with D perhaps matching TRBD2 (7 bases). V lost 4 bases to trimming and J lost 5 bases, with 15 bases between them. The germline CDR1 and CDR2 sequences are MNHNS and SASEGT. This CDR3 region has 14 residues.

The chain uses TRBV29-1 and TRBJ2-7, with D possibly TRBD1 on 5 matching bases. Germline loops: CDR1 SQVTM, CDR2 ANQGSEA. V gave up 2 bases and J gave up 0 bases, with 8 bases separating them. The CDR3 totals 13 residues. The CDR3 is CSVEIQGSYEQYF. The CDR3 nucleotides read TGCAGCGTTGAAATCCAGGGCTCCTACGAGCAGTACTTC.

Here the CDR3 DNA reads TGCGCCAGCAGCCAACGTGGACAGGAGTACAATGAGCAGTTCTTC. It translates to CASSQRGQEYNEQFF. The genes are TRBV4-1 and TRBJ2-1; 7 bases are shared with TRBD1. CDR1 MGHRA and CDR2 YSYEKL come from the germline V gene. The CDR3 covers 15 residues. J lost 4 bases, V lost 2 bases, and 5 bases had no gene match.

The chain has TRBV6-5 and TRBJ2-1, with a possible D match to TRBD1 (5 bases). This CDR3 is built from 12 residues. V was cut by 1 base and J by 11 bases, with 9 bases left in between. The germline CDR1 and CDR2 sequences are MNHEY and SVGAGI. CDR3 protein: CASSYWQGKQFF. CDR3 nucleotide sequence: TGTGCCAGCAGTTACTGGCAGGGCAAGCAGTTCTTC.

The chain recombines TRBV30 with TRBJ1-1, with D unresolved. Germline CDR1 GTSNPN, CDR2 SVGIG (reference sequence). The CDR3 loop spans 13 amino acids. With 2 bases removed from V and 1 base from J, the gap between germline ends came to 8 bases. In nucleotides, the CDR3 is TGTGCCTGGAGTTTTCAGGAGAACACTGAAGCTTTCTTT. Its translation: CAWSFQENTEAFF.

The rearrangement joins TRBV6-5 to TRBJ2-1; TRBD2 matches at 7 bases. The CDR3 length is 13 residues. The V gene end was trimmed by 6 bases and the J gene end by 9 bases; junction bases not matched to a gene: 8. The germline gives CDR1 MNHEY, CDR2 SVGAGI. CDR3 DNA sequence: TGTGCCAGCAGATCCGGACTAGTCGGTGAGCAGTTCTTC. Translation gives CASRSGLVGEQFF.

The chain carries TRBV6-5 and TRBJ1-5; 9 bases are shared with TRBD1. Germline V gene sequence: CDR1 MNHEY, CDR2 SVGAGI. The CDR3 consists of 16 residues. V shed 0 bases and J 6 bases; nucleotides not matched to a gene: 6. CDR3 sequence reads: CASSYSRTGVGQPQHF. DNA for the CDR3: TGTGCCAGCAGTTACTCCCGGACAGGGGTGGGTCAGCCCCAGCATTTT.

The chain couples TRBV19 to TRBJ1-5, with 8 bases matching TRBD1. V was pared by 3 bases and J by 5 bases, with 12 bases of the junction left unmatched. The CDR3 extends over 17 amino acids. Germline values: CDR1 LNHDA, CDR2 SQIVND (reference sequence). In DNA, the CDR3 is TGTGCCAGTAGTATGGGGGGCCGGCAGGGGGCTCATCAGCCCCAGCATTTT. Translated: CASSMGGRQGAHQPQHF.

V is TRBV7-9 and J is TRBJ2-5; the match to TRBD2 covers 9 bases. The CDR3 sequence is 14 residues long. Germline V gene lookup returns CDR1 SEHNR and CDR2 FQNEAQ (reference sequence). V lost 6 bases to trimming and J lost 5 bases; unmatched junction nucleotides: 7. The CDR3 DNA is TGTGCCAGCAGTAGCGGGAGCGCACGGGAGACCCAGTACTTC. The encoded protein is CASSSGSARETQYF.

The chain is built from TRBV9 and TRBJ2-3; 7 positions match TRBD2. This CDR3 has 15 amino acids. Germline V CDR1 and CDR2: SGDLS, YYNGEE. Losses at the gene ends were 0 bases for V and 2 bases for J; bases not matched to a gene: 3. The CDR3 DNA follows: TGTGCCAGCAGCGTAGGTGCGGGAGCCACAGATACGCAGTATTTT. Translation gives CASSVGAGATDTQYF. Filled out from reference TRBV9 and TRBJ2-3, the complete variable domain reads DSGVTQTPKHLITATGQRVTLRCSPRSGDLSVYWYQQSLDQGLQFLIQYYNGEERAKGNILERFSAQQFPDLHSELNLSSLELGDSALYFCASSVGAGATDTQYFGPGTRLTVL.

The chain recombines TRBV7-8 with TRBJ2-7, with TRBD2 as a possible D gene (5 bases). V lost 1 base, J lost 2 bases, and 9 bases lay in between. The CDR3 has 14 residues. The V gene's germline CDR1 is SGHVS and CDR2 FQNEAQ. CDR3 sequence (DNA): TGTGCCAGCAGCTTAGTAGCGACTCCCTACGAGCAGTACTTC. Protein sequence: CASSLVATPYEQYF.

The V gene is TRBV18, the J gene TRBJ2-1; 12 nucleotides match TRBD2. The length of the CDR3 is 15 residues. From germline, CDR1 is KGHSH and CDR2 LQKENI. J was trimmed by 4 bases and V by 3 bases; bases with no gene match: 1. This chain's CDR3 is CASSPGLAGYNEQFF. CDR3 nucleotide sequence: TGTGCCAGCTCACCGGGACTAGCGGGTTACAATGAGCAGTTCTTC.

The CDR3 coding sequence is TGTGCCAGCAGTTCCGGGACTAGCGGCGAGCAGTACTTC. Its protein is CASSSGTSGEQYF. The rearrangement links TRBV2 to TRBJ2-7; 11 bases match TRBD2. Looked up from germline, CDR1 is SNHLY and CDR2 is FYNNEI. The CDR3 runs 13 residues. The ends lost 5 bases at V and 6 bases at J; junction bases unmatched: 3.

The rearrangement uses TRBV19 and TRBJ1-2; D gene ambiguous. The CDR3 sequence is 11 residues long. V was trimmed by 5 bases and J by 4 bases, leaving 5 bases between them. The germline V gene encodes CDR1 LNHDA and CDR2 SQIVND (reference sequence). CDR3: CASSAGYGYTF. The DNA of the CDR3 is TGTGCCAGTAGTGCCGGCTATGGCTACACCTTC. Using reference TRBV19 and TRBJ1-2 for the parts outside the CDR3, the full variable domain is DGGITQSPKYLFRKEGQNVTLSCEQNLNHDAMYWYRQDPGQGLRLIYYSQIVNDFQKGDIAEGYSVSREKKESFPLTVTSAQKNPTAFYLCASSAGYGYTFGSGTRLTVV.

The chain joins TRBV27 to TRBJ2-5, with 11 bases that match TRBD1. CDR1 is MNHEY and CDR2 is SMNVEV in the germline V gene (reference sequence). V dropped 5 bases and J dropped 4; count of bases not matched to a gene: 6. The CDR3 is made up of 15 amino acids. CDR3 amino acids: CASSPGTGGIETQYF. For the CDR3, the DNA is TGTGCCAGCAGTCCGGGGACAGGGGGTATAGAGACCCAGTACTTC.

This clone was found a few times. This sequence joins TRBV7-2 and TRBJ2-3; TRBD2 matches at 8 bases. Germline CDR1 SGHTA, CDR2 FQGNSA. Losses at the gene ends were 2 bases for V and 3 bases for J; bases not matched to a gene: 13. The CDR3 contains 18 residues. The CDR3 DNA sequence: TGTGCCAGCAGCTTACCAGCGGGAGTGGGTATAGTGACAGATACGCAGTATTTT. Translated: CASSLPAGVGIVTDTQYF.

This clone was observed a few times. The genes are TRBV29-1 and TRBJ2-2; the D is unclear. This CDR3 is built from 13 residues. CDR1 is SQVTM, CDR2 ANQGSEA, per germline. Trimming stripped 3 bases from V and 2 bases from J, with 7 bases between. The CDR3 sequence is CSVDAINTGELFF. CDR3 in DNA: TGCAGCGTTGATGCTATTAACACCGGGGAGCTGTTTTTT.

This chain uses TRBV27 with TRBJ2-3; 10 positions match TRBD1. Germline V CDR1 and CDR2: MNHEY, SMNVEV (reference sequence). The CDR3 has 16 residues. The V segment lost 5 bases and the J segment 4 bases; nucleotides outside the gene matches: 9. Written as DNA, the CDR3 is TGTGCCAGCAGTCTCACCCCGGGACAGGGGTCAGATACGCAGTATTTT. Encoded protein: CASSLTPGQGSDTQYF.

The chain uses TRBV27 and TRBJ1-5, with 9 bases aligning to TRBD1. The CDR3 is made up of 18 amino acids. V lost 0 bases to trimming and J lost 3 bases; unmatched junction nucleotides: 9. Looked up from germline, CDR1 is MNHEY and CDR2 is SMNVEV (reference sequence). The CDR3 loop reads CASSLSGTGHLVNQPQHF. In nucleotides, the CDR3 is TGTGCCAGCAGTTTATCAGGGACAGGGCACTTAGTCAATCAGCCCCAGCATTTT.

The sample holds one count of this clone. This chain connects TRBV5-5 to TRBJ1-2, with D tentatively TRBD1 (6 bases). With 5 bases removed from V and 3 bases from J, the gap between germline ends came to 17 bases. Germline CDR1 SGHKS, CDR2 YYEKEE (reference sequence). This CDR3 is built from 15 residues. The CDR3 spells CASSRGGGVDYGYTF. The CDR3 DNA reads TGTGCCAGCAGTAGGGGAGGGGGGGTCGACTATGGCTACACCTTC.

The chain joins TRBV7-3 to TRBJ1-1; TRBD1 might be the D (5 bases). The CDR3 extends over 13 amino acids. The germline V and J ends were trimmed by 5 bases and 1 base, with 8 bases remaining between them. In germline, CDR1 is SGHTA, CDR2 FQGTGA. This CDR3 is CASSRDRNTEAFF. The CDR3 region has the DNA TGTGCCAGCAGCCGTGACAGGAACACTGAAGCTTTCTTT.

The chain carries TRBV7-9 and TRBJ2-1; 7 nucleotides line up with TRBD2. CDR3 length: 16 residues. CDR1 and CDR2 (germline): SEHNR, FQNEAQ (reference sequence). The trim removed 5 bases at V and 0 bases at J, leaving 7 bases unmatched. The CDR3 DNA reads as TGTGCCAGCAGCGCCCCCCGCGGGAGCTCCTACAATGAGCAGTTCTTC. The encoded protein is CASSAPRGSSYNEQFF. The variable domain in full, completed from reference TRBV7-9 and TRBJ2-1, reads DTGVSQNPRHKITKRGQNVTFRCDPISEHNRLYWYRQTLGQGPEFLTYFQNEAQLEKSRLLSDRFSAERPKGSFSTLEIQRTEQGDSAMYLCASSAPRGSSYNEQFFGPGTRLTVL.

The chain has TRBV7-2 and TRBJ2-1, with TRBD2 identical over 11 bases. V was pared by 5 bases and J by 7 bases, with 10 bases of the junction left unmatched. The germline CDR1 and CDR2 sequences are SGHTA and FQGNSA. This CDR3 has 16 amino acids. CDR3 protein: CASSEYSGRAANEQFF. CDR3 DNA sequence: TGTGCCAGCAGCGAATATAGCGGGAGGGCCGCAAATGAGCAGTTCTTC.

The rearrangement uses TRBV19 and TRBJ2-3; TRBD2 aligns across 12 bases. The germline V gene has CDR1 LNHDA and CDR2 SQIVND (reference sequence). The V and J ends lost 7 bases and 0 bases, in that order; junction bases with no gene match: 11. The CDR3 has 18 amino acids. The CDR3 protein is CASTPGLAGRSSTDTQYF. For the CDR3, the DNA is TGTGCCAGTACCCCAGGACTAGCGGGACGGTCTAGCACAGATACGCAGTATTTT.

The chain carries TRBV27 and TRBJ2-5; perhaps TRBD1 as D (6 bases). Gene TRBJ2-7 matches the end of the DNA better, so the J call may be wrong. There are 13 residues in the CDR3. CDR1 is MNHEY, CDR2 SMNVEV, per germline (reference sequence). The CDR3 here is CASSLDRSYEQYF. The CDR3 DNA sequence: TGTGCCAGCAGTTTGGACAGATCCTACGAGCAGTACTTC.

In this sample, this clone turned up a few times. The chain's CDR3 is CASSVSTRLGAGGREAFF. CDR3 bases: TGTGCCAGCAGCGTATCCACCAGACTGGGGGCCGGCGGCCGTGAAGCTTTCTTT. The gene calls are TRBV9 and TRBJ1-1, with TRBD1 as a possible D gene (6 bases). The CDR3 loop spans 18 amino acids. Trimming cost V 1 base and J 7 bases, with 26 bases left between them. Germline-derived CDR1 and CDR2 are SGDLS and YYNGEE.